This T cell receptor beta chain appears in the sequencing data of a study of blood T cell repertoires in COVID-19. Clones were read by immunoSEQ multiplex PCR, and TCRdb kept only the in-frame ones, dropping some. The sample holds about 430,000 clones, about 87% seen once. J was trimmed by 2 bases and V by 0 bases; bases with no gene match: 5. There are 16 residues in the CDR3. The germline CDR1 and CDR2 sequences are SGHTS and YDEGEE. The sequencing input was peripheral blood. This sequence was found in a man aged 18 to 30 with COVID-19, enrolled during active disease. V is TRBV5-8 and J is TRBJ2-3; 8 bases are a match to TRBD2. This CDR3 reads CASSLAPGGDTDTQYF. The CDR3 DNA reads TGTGCCAGCAGCTTGGCTCCGGGGGGGGACACAGATACGCAGTATTTT.